These 30 T cell receptor beta chains came from one sample sequenced in a study of T cells expressing NK-cell markers. TCRdb reanalyzed the 5' RACE reads, giving one entry per CDR3 protein sequence and no DNA. Seen in this sample are fewer than 400,000 distinct CDR3 sequences; the ten most common clones hold around 5.2%. The source material was blood T cells: a sorted CD56 or NKG2C T cell subset, CD4+ or CD8+ T cells, or bulk PBMC T cells (not recorded which). The origin of the receptors is a man aged 18-70 years in good health.

The rearrangement uses TRBV12-3 or TRBV12-4 and TRBJ2-2. This CDR3 is 14 amino acids long. CDR3 in amino acids: CASSFEGWSGELFF.

The chain joins TRBV20-1 to TRBJ2-7; TCRdb lists TRBD2, though no DNA is available to test this call. The CDR3 contains 14 residues. CDR1 and CDR2 (germline): DFQATT, SNEGSKA (reference sequence). Here the CDR3 reads CSARGDSGGYEQYF.

The chain has TRBV7-2 and TRBJ2-3; absent DNA, TCRdb's TRBD2 call cannot be checked. This CDR3 spans 14 amino acids. The germline V gene has CDR1 SGHTA and CDR2 FQGNSA. The chain's CDR3 is CASSVLAAQDTQYF.

J is TRBJ2-1 and V is TRBV7-9; the D call from TCRdb, TRBD2, cannot be confirmed without DNA. CDR3 length: 15 amino acids. Germline assignment: CDR1 SEHNR and CDR2 FQNEAQ (reference sequence). The CDR3 loop is CASRHGGALSDEQFF.

This chain links TRBV5-5 with TRBJ2-2. This CDR3 has 15 residues. Germline V CDR1 and CDR2: SGHKS, YYEKEE (reference sequence). This CDR3 is CASSLGRPNTGELFF.

Here the CDR3 reads CSARSLGRGNSGANVLTF. This chain connects TRBV20-1 to TRBJ2-6; TCRdb selects TRBD1, and the lack of DNA leaves this call unchecked. This CDR3 is built from 18 residues. Germline CDR1 DFQATT, CDR2 SNEGSKA (reference sequence).

The V call is TRBV7-9, the J call TRBJ2-7. CDR1 SEHNR and CDR2 FQNEAQ come from the germline V gene (reference sequence). The CDR3 loop spans 14 amino acids. The CDR3 protein is CASSKTGTPYEQYF.

The chain employs TRBV18 and TRBJ2-1; TCRdb returns TRBD1, unconfirmable since there is no DNA. The CDR3 covers 16 residues. The germline gives CDR1 KGHSH, CDR2 LQKENI. Here the CDR3 reads CASSPERVPLYNEQFF.

This sequence joins TRBV9 and TRBJ1-4. The CDR3 totals 14 residues. In germline, CDR1 is SGDLS, CDR2 YYNGEE. The CDR3 reads CASNEGDFNEKLFF. Full variable domain (outside the CDR3, taken from reference TRBV9 and TRBJ1-4): DSGVTQTPKHLITATGQRVTLRCSPRSGDLSVYWYQQSLDQGLQFLIQYYNGEERAKGNILERFSAQQFPDLHSELNLSSLELGDSALYFCASNEGDFNEKLFFGSGTQLSVL.

The rearrangement joins TRBV5-6 to TRBJ2-4; lacking DNA, the TRBD1 call made by TCRdb goes unchecked. This CDR3 contains 13 residues. Germline CDR1 SGHDT, CDR2 YYEEEE. The CDR3 protein is CASSAVAVGIQYF.

The chain uses TRBV5-1 and TRBJ2-7. The CDR3 has 14 residues. CDR1 and CDR2 (germline): SGHRS, YFSETQ. The CDR3 here is CASRTDRSSYEQYF.

V is TRBV11-1 and J is TRBJ2-5; TCRdb names TRBD1, which stays unverified in the absence of DNA. The CDR3 totals 16 residues. Per germline, CDR1 SGHAT and CDR2 FQDESV (reference sequence). CDR3 sequence reads: CASSTSGQGRRETQYF.

This chain joins TRBV23-1 and TRBJ2-5; the TRBD2 assignment by TCRdb is unverifiable without DNA. TRBV23-1 is reported as an ORF; its role is uncertain. This CDR3 is built from 15 residues. CDR3 amino acids: CASNHWASLQETQYF.

The V gene is TRBV6-1, the J gene TRBJ2-2; as DNA is missing, the TRBD1 call by TCRdb cannot be tested. Germline-derived CDR1 and CDR2 are MNHNS and SASEGT. The CDR3 has 14 residues. The CDR3 protein is CASRLTGQTGELFF.

The chain joins TRBV7-6 to TRBJ1-1; the TCRdb call, TRBD1, lacks DNA for checking. The CDR3 runs to 16 residues. Germline-derived CDR1 and CDR2 are SGHVS and FNYEAQ. The CDR3: CASSLDPPPRGAEAFF.

The chain carries TRBV20-1 and TRBJ2-7; there is no DNA to check the TCRdb D call of TRBD2. The CDR3 has 15 residues. CDR1 and CDR2 from the germline V gene are DFQATT and SNEGSKA (reference sequence). The CDR3 is CSAGPGLRSSYEQYF.

The chain couples TRBV12-3 or TRBV12-4 to TRBJ1-3. The CDR3 runs to 14 residues. This CDR3 is CASSLAHIGNTIYF.

Here the CDR3 reads CASSAWDLGETQYF. The chain employs TRBV7-9 and TRBJ2-5; TCRdb selects TRBD2, and the lack of DNA leaves this call unchecked. CDR1 and CDR2 from the germline V gene are SEHNR and FQNEAQ (reference sequence). The CDR3 spans 14 residues. The whole variable domain, filled in from reference TRBV7-9 and TRBJ2-5, reads DTGVSQNPRHKITKRGQNVTFRCDPISEHNRLYWYRQTLGQGPEFLTYFQNEAQLEKSRLLSDRFSAERPKGSFSTLEIQRTEQGDSAMYLCASSAWDLGETQYFGPGTRLLVL.

This rearrangement joins TRBV11-2 to TRBJ2-7; no DNA is available, so the TRBD1 call from TCRdb remains unchecked. Per the germline V gene, CDR1 is SGHAT and CDR2 is FQNNGV. The CDR3 consists of 18 residues. The CDR3 spells CASSLVWDRGMVSYEQYF. Together with reference TRBV11-2 and TRBJ2-7, the CDR3 gives the full variable domain: EAGVAQSPRYKIIEKRQSVAFWCNPISGHATLYWYQQILGQGPKLLIQFQNNGVVDDSQLPKDRFSAERLKGVDSTLKIQPAKLEDSAVYLCASSLVWDRGMVSYEQYFGPGTRLTVT.

The rearrangement uses TRBV10-3 and TRBJ2-5. This CDR3 spans 12 amino acids. Germline V gene lookup returns CDR1 ENHRY and CDR2 SYGVKD. CDR3 region: CAISPDSETQYF.

The chain employs TRBV11-3 and TRBJ2-7; TCRdb returns TRBD2, unconfirmable since there is no DNA. The CDR3 extends over 14 amino acids. CDR1 is SGHNT and CDR2 is YENEEA in the germline V gene. The CDR3 region is CASSPPGRGYEQYF.

J is TRBJ2-7 and V is TRBV5-1; lacking DNA, the TRBD1 call made by TCRdb goes unchecked. The CDR3 has 16 residues. Per the germline V gene, CDR1 is SGHRS and CDR2 is YFSETQ. CDR3 residues: CASSGPGQGVSYEQYF. The full variable domain, rest sourced from reference TRBV5-1 and TRBJ2-7, is KAGVTQTPRYLIKTRGQQVTLSCSPISGHRSVSWYQQTPGQGLQFLFEYFSETQRNKGNFPGRFSGRQFSNSRSEMNVSTLELGDSALYLCASSGPGQGVSYEQYFGPGTRLTVT.

The rearrangement links TRBV10-2 to TRBJ2-3. CDR1 is WSHSY, CDR2 SAAADI, per germline. This CDR3 contains 15 residues. The CDR3 is CASSAPGLASDTQYF.

The chain has TRBV2 and TRBJ2-1; TCRdb's D gene call, TRBD2, goes unchecked for lack of DNA. CDR1 and CDR2 (germline): SNHLY, FYNNEI. The CDR3 has 14 residues. CDR3 protein: CAGREDSGNNEQFF.

The CDR3 sequence is CASRGTGNYQGYTF. The chain combines TRBV12-3 or TRBV12-4 with TRBJ1-2; checking the TCRdb D call of TRBD1 is not possible without DNA. The CDR3 is made up of 14 amino acids.

The rearrangement links TRBV6-1 to TRBJ2-4; checking the TCRdb D call of TRBD2 is not possible without DNA. Germline V gene lookup returns CDR1 MNHNS and CDR2 SASEGT. The CDR3 is 16 amino acids. The CDR3 region is CASSEGSGMAKNIQYF.

The chain recombines TRBV14 with TRBJ1-3. The CDR3 sequence is 16 residues long. In germline, CDR1 is SGHDN, CDR2 FVKESK. CDR3 residues: CASSQGRRRSGNTIYF.

The chain employs TRBV5-5 and TRBJ2-1; TCRdb gives TRBD1 as the D gene, but with no DNA this cannot be confirmed. Germline values: CDR1 SGHKS, CDR2 YYEKEE (reference sequence). The CDR3 totals 15 residues. The CDR3 loop is CASRRDRGTYNEQFF. The whole variable domain, remainder taken from reference TRBV5-5 and TRBJ2-1, is DAGVTQSPTHLIKTRGQQVTLRCSPISGHKSVSWYQQVLGQGPQFIFQYYEKEERGRGNFPDRFSARQFPNYSSELNVNALLLGDSALYLCASRRDRGTYNEQFFGPGTRLTVL.

The rearrangement links TRBV5-1 to TRBJ2-2; TCRdb's D gene call, TRBD2, goes unchecked for lack of DNA. Per germline, CDR1 SGHRS and CDR2 YFSETQ. CDR3 length: 16 residues. Here the CDR3 reads CASSLLAGANTGELFF.

J is TRBJ2-3 and V is TRBV5-1; TCRdb selects TRBD2, and the lack of DNA leaves this call unchecked. The CDR3 is 16 amino acids. Per the germline V gene, CDR1 is SGHRS and CDR2 is YFSETQ. The CDR3 protein is CASSSISGQGTDTQYF.